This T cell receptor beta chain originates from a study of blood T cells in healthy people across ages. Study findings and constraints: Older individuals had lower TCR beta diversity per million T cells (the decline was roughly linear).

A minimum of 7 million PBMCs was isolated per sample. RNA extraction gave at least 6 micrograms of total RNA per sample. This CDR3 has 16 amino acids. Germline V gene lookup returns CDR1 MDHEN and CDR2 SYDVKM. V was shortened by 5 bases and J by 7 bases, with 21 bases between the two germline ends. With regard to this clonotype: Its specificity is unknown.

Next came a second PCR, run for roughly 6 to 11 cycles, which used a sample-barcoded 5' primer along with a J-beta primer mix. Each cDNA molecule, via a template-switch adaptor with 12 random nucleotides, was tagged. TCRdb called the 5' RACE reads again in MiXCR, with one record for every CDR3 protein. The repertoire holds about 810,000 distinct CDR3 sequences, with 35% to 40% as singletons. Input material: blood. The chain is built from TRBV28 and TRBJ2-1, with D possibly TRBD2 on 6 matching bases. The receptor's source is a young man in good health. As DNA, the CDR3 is TGTGCCAGCAGTACCCTCGGAGGGGTTCAGCGTAATGAGCAGTTCTTC. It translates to CASSTLGGVQRNEQFF.